The present entry profiles one T cell receptor (beta chain) with its context. What antigen it recognizes has not been identified. The sample holds no much larger clone one base away, and base qualities are not on file. CDR1 GTSNPN and CDR2 SVGIG are derived from the germline V gene (reference sequence). Taken from cysteine to phenylalanine, the CDR3 has 14 residues. The read is trimmed to its CDR3 DNA, 42 bases read in frame from base 1. V was cut back by 1 base and J by 0 bases, leaving a gap of 9 bases between them. TCRbeta CDR3 regions were amplified from genomic DNA using the immunoSEQ Assay, a bias-controlled multiplex PCR. Processing in the source paper ran as follows. The number of nucleated cells in each sample was estimated from the amplification of reference gene primers within the assay. Sequence reads were collapsed and filtered to measure the absolute abundance of every unique TCRbeta CDR3 rearrangement. For each sample, productive Simpson clonality was calculated as the square root of Simpson's diversity index across productive rearrangements. What TCRdb holds here is the immuneACCESS table cut down to in-frame rearrangements. Part of the clones is not present; checked against another copy, under half of the missing clones reflect an unresolved V gene, and the others are unexplained. The V and J calls and the clone size are those of that table, but D and trimming were determined from the DNA. For this sample the table gives hundreds of thousands of clones, of which approximately 85% were detected only once. In total, the top ten clones hold 5.1% of the sample.

This specimen comes from a study of blood T cell repertoires in COVID-19 (dated by TCRdb to between 2020 and 2021). Concerning the study at large: The collaborator samples originated in the United States, Italy and Spain and spanned the acute and convalescent phases of COVID-19. Where available, HLA class I and class II types were obtained from metadata supplied by the sample provider rather than from assay-based typing. The repertoires were made available in a free public database intended to serve as a resource for research on the immune response to SARS-CoV-2. The prospective study material was composed of cDNA or gDNA derived from T cells, B-cell-depleted T cells, or PBMCs. Nearly every sample came with metadata listing a de-identified subject ID, COVID-19 status, age in years and sex. Samples came from the ongoing ImmuneRACE study (first 160 participants) plus 1,254 subjects from 6 global collaborators. Subjects who had been exposed to COVID-19, were actively infected with it, or had recovered from it provided the deeply sampled blood TCRbeta repertoires that made up the dataset. Here is what the overall study found, with its caveats: How much clinical and demographic metadata was included differed by source and by participant, and the metadata was provided uncurated.

One collaborating source in Seattle enrolled patients while the patients were actively infected and followed the patients over time throughout the course of disease. Whole blood was collected in K2EDTA tubes by collaborating institutions according to the institutions' own protocols. Collaborator samples were shipped for TCRbeta analysis as frozen whole blood, isolated PBMCs, or DNA extracted from either sample type. Sample: peripheral blood. Recombination joined TRBV30 with TRBJ1-2; confidence is insufficient to name the D gene. The TCR sequence derives from a man aged 45-65 years with COVID-19, enrolled during active disease. CDR3 sequence: CAWSGAGTNYGYTF. Here is the DNA: TGTGCCTGGAGTGGGGCAGGAACTAACTATGGCTACACCTTC.